Listed here are 10 T cell receptor beta chains from one sample, sequenced in a study of CD8+ T cells in alopecia areata. Treatment reported: oral pan-JAK inhibitor, 5-10 mg twice daily. cDNA reverse transcribed from extracted RNA served as the sequencing template. Here immunoSEQ multiplex PCR was the method, and the copy in TCRdb shows in-frame clones only, minus some. The sample has some 58,000 clones; just over 45% are singletons. Material: CD8+ T cells sorted from blood, obtained at approximately week 39, from a patient treated with tofacitinib. The receptors originated from a human donor with alopecia areata.

The rearrangement uses TRBV27 and TRBJ2-5; perhaps TRBD1 as D (6 bases). V was pared by 5 bases and J by 2 bases, with 12 bases between. The CDR3 sequence is 14 residues long. Looked up from germline, CDR1 is MNHEY and CDR2 is SMNVEV (reference sequence). CDR3: CASSTYREQETQYF. The CDR3 DNA sequence: TGTGCCAGCAGTACATACAGGGAGCAAGAGACCCAGTACTTC.

Note on this clone: The sample has other DNA sequences that encode this CDR3 too. This sequence joins TRBV28 and TRBJ2-7, with unresolved D. In germline, CDR1 is MDHEN, CDR2 SYDVKM. CDR3 length: 12 residues. Trimming took 3 bases from V and 3 from J, leaving 6 bases between them. This chain's CDR3 is CASSLGSYEQYF. CDR3 DNA: TGTGCCAGCAGTTTGGGCAGCTACGAGCAGTACTTC.

The chain has TRBV28 and TRBJ2-7; D possibly matches TRBD1 or TRBD2 (5 bases each). The CDR3 contains 15 residues. V was pared by 2 bases and J by 9 bases, with 20 bases between. Germline CDR1 reads MDHEN; CDR2 reads SYDVKM. Here the CDR3 reads CASSLRDGYWVGQYF. The CDR3 DNA is TGTGCCAGCAGTTTACGGGACGGCTACTGGGTCGGGCAGTACTTC.

The chain uses TRBV5-4 and TRBJ2-1; 9 nucleotides agree with TRBD2. This CDR3 comprises 16 residues. Germline values: CDR1 SGHNT, CDR2 YYREEE (reference sequence). V trimming: 4 bases; J trimming: 7 bases; junction bases outside the gene matches: 12. The CDR3 nucleotides are TGTGCCAGCAGCCGGGGGTTAGCGGGAGAGTCAAATGAGCAGTTCTTC. The encoded protein is CASSRGLAGESNEQFF.

J is TRBJ1-2 and V is TRBV7-9; TRBD1 might be the D (5 bases). CDR3 size: 15 residues. V lost 1 base, J lost 4 bases, and 13 bases lay in between. Germline values: CDR1 SEHNR, CDR2 FQNEAQ (reference sequence). CDR3 protein: CASSLGVGDPYGYTF. The DNA for the CDR3 is TGTGCCAGCAGCTTAGGAGTGGGGGATCCCTATGGCTACACCTTC.

The J gene is TRBJ2-3, the V gene TRBV30; D is possibly TRBD1 (5 bases). The CDR3 contains 11 residues. Germline values: CDR1 GTSNPN, CDR2 SVGIG (reference sequence). CDR3 DNA sequence: TGTGGGGGCGGACCCACAGATACGCAGTATTTT. Protein product: CGGGPTDTQYF.

This chain joins TRBV19 and TRBJ1-1; D is possibly TRBD1 (5 bases). The CDR3 is 11 residues long. CDR1 is LNHDA and CDR2 is SQIVND in the germline V gene (reference sequence). Trimming took off 5 bases at V and 5 bases at J, with 6 bases between the two ends. In DNA, the CDR3 is TGTGCCAGTAGTGGGGGGACTGAAGCTTTCTTT. Its translation: CASSGGTEAFF.

The sample holds a few counts of this clone. This chain connects TRBV29-1 to TRBJ2-7; D gene uncertain. Looked up from germline, CDR1 is SQVTM and CDR2 is ANQGSEA. The V end lost 4 bases, the J end lost 4 bases, and 11 bases lay between the germline ends. The CDR3 length is 12 residues. CDR3 protein: CSVVPSGYEQYF. CDR3 sequence (DNA): TGCAGCGTTGTTCCTAGTGGGTACGAGCAGTACTTC.

The chain joins TRBV19 to TRBJ2-1, with 7 bases that match TRBD1. J was trimmed by 9 bases and V by 7 bases; bases with no gene match: 6. Per germline, CDR1 LNHDA and CDR2 SQIVND (reference sequence). This CDR3 contains 12 residues. CDR3 amino acids: CASKTGSGEQFF. The CDR3, as DNA: TGTGCCAGTAAGACAGGGTCGGGTGAGCAGTTCTTC.

This sequence joins TRBV29-1 and TRBJ2-5; 9 bases map to TRBD1. V was clipped by 2 bases and J by 6 bases; unmatched bases: 10. Germline CDR1 and CDR2: SQVTM and ANQGSEA. The CDR3 covers 15 residues. CDR3 sequence reads: CSVESPDRGWQTQYF. For the CDR3, the DNA is TGCAGCGTTGAAAGCCCGGACAGGGGTTGGCAGACCCAGTACTTC.